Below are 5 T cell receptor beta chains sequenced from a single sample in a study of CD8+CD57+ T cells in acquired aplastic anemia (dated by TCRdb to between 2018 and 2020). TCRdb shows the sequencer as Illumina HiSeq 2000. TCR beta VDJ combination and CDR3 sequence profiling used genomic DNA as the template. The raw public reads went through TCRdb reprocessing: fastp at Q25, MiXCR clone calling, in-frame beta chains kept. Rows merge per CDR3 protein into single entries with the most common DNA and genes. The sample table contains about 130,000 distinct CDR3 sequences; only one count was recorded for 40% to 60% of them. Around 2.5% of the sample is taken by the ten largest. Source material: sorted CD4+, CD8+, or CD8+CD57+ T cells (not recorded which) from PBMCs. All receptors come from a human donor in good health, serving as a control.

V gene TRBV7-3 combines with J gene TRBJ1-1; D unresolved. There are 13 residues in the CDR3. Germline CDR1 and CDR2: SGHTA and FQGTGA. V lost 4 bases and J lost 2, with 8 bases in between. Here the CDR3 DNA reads TGTGCCAGCAGCTACGGGGTTAACACTGAAGCTTTCTTT. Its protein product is CASSYGVNTEAFF.

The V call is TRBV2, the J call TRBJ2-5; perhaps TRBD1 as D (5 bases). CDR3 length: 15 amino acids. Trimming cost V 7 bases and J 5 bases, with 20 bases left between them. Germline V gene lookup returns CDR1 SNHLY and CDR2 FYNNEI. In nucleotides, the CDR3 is TGTGCCAGCAATCCCAGTGGGGCGGCCGGGGAGACCCAGTACTTC. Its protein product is CASNPSGAAGETQYF.

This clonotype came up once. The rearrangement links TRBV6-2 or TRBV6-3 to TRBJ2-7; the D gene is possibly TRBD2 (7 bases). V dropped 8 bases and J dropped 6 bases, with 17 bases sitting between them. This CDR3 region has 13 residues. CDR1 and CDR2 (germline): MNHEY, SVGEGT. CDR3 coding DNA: TGTGCCAGCCGCATCGGGGGGCCCTTCGAGCAGTACTTC. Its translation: CASRIGGPFEQYF.

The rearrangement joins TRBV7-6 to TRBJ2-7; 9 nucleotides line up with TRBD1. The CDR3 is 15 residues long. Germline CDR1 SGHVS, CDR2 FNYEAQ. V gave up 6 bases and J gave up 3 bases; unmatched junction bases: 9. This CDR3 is CASRSTGGHFYEQYF. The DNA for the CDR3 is TGTGCCAGCAGGTCTACAGGGGGCCACTTCTACGAGCAGTACTTC.

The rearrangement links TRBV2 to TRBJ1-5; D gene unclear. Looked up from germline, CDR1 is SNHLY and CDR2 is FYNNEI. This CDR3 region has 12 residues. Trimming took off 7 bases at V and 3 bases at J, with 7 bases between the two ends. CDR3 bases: TGTGCCAGCAATGACGCCAATCAGCCCCAGCATTTT. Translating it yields CASNDANQPQHF. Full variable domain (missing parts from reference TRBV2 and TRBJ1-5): EPEVTQTPSHQVTQMGQEVILRCVPISNHLYFYWYRQILGQKVEFLVSFYNNEISEKSEIFDDQFSVERPDGSNFTLKIRSTKLEDSAMYFCASNDANQPQHFGDGTRLSIL.